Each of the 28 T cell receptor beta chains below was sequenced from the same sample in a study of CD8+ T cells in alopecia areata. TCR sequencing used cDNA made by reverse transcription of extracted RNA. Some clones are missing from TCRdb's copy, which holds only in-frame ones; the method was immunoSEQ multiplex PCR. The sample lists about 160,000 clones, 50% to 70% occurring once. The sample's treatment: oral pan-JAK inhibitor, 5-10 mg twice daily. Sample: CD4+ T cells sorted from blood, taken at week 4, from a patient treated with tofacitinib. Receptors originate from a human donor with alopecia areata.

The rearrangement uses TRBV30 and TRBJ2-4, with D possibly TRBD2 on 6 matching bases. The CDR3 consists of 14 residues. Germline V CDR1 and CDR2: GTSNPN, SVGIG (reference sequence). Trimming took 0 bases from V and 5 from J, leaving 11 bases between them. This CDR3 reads CAWSVGGAENIQYF. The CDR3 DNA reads TGTGCCTGGAGTGTCGGAGGGGCGGAAAACATTCAGTACTTC.

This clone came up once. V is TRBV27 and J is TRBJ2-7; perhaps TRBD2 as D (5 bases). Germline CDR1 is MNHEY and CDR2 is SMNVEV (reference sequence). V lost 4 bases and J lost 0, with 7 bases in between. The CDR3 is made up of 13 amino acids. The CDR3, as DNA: TGTGCCAGCAGTTACGGAGGCTCCTACGAGCAGTACTTC. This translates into CASSYGGSYEQYF.

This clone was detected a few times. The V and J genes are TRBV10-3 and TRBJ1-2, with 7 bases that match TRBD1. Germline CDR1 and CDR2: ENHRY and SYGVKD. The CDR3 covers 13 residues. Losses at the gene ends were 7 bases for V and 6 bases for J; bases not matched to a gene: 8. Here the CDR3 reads CAIKSGTENGYTF. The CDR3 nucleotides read TGTGCCATCAAATCCGGGACAGAGAATGGCTACACCTTC.

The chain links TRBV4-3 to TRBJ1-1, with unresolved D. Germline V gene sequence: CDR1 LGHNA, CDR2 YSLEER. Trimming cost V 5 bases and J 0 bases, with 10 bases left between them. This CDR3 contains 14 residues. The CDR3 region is CASSDQIMNTEAFF. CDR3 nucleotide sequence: TGCGCCAGCAGCGACCAGATCATGAACACTGAAGCTTTCTTT.

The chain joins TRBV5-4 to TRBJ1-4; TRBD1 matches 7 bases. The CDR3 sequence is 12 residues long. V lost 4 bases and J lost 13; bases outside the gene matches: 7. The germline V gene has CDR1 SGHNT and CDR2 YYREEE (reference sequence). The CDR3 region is CASSVDRVGLFF. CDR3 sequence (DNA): TGTGCCAGCAGCGTTGACAGGGTAGGACTGTTTTTT.

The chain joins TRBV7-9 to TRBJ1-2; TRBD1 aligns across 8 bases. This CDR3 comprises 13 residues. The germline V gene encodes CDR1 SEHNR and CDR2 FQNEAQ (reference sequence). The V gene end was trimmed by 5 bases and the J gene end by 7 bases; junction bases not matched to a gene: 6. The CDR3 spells CASSPQGAVGYTF. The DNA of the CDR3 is TGTGCCAGCAGCCCGCAGGGGGCGGTTGGCTACACCTTC.

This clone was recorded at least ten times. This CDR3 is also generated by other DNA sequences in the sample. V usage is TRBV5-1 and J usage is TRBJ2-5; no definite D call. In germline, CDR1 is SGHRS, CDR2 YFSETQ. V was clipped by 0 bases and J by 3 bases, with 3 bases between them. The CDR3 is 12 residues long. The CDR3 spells CASSLGEETQYF. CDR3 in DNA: TGCGCCAGCAGCTTGGGGGAAGAGACCCAGTACTTC.

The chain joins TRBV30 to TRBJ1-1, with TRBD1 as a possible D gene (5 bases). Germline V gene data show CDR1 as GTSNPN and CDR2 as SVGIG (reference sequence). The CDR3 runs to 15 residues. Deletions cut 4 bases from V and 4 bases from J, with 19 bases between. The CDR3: CAWKGLGQGGTEAFF. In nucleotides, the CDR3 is TGTGCCTGGAAAGGCCTAGGTCAGGGCGGCACTGAAGCTTTCTTT. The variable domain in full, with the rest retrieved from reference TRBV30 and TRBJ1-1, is SQTIHQWPATLVQPVGSPLSLECTVEGTSNPNLYWYRQAAGRGLQLLFYSVGIGQISSEVPQNLSASRPQDRQFILSSKKLLLSDSGFYLCAWKGLGQGGTEAFFGQGTRLTVV.

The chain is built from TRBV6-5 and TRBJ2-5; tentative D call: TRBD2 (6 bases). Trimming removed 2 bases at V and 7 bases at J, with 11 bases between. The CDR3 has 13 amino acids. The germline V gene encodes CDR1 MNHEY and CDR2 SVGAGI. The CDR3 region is CASSYGLGGTQYF. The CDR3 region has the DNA TGTGCCAGCAGTTACGGACTGGGGGGGACCCAGTACTTC.

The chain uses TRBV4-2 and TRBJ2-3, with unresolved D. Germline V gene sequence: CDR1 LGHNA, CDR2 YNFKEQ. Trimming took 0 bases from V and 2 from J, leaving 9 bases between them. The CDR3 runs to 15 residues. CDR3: CASSQDRINTDTQYF. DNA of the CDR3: TGTGCCAGCAGCCAAGATAGGATAAACACAGATACGCAGTATTTT.

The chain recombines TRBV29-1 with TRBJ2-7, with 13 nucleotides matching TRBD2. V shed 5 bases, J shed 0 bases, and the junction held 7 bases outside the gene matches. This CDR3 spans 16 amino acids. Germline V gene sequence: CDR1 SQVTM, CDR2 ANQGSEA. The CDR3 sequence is CSVRMGLAGISYEQYF. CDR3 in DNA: TGCAGCGTTCGCATGGGACTAGCGGGGATCTCCTACGAGCAGTACTTC.

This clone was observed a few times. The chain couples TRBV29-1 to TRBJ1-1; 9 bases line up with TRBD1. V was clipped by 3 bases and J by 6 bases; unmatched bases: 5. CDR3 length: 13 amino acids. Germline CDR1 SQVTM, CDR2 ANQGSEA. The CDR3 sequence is CSVDGQGWSEAFF. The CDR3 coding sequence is TGCAGCGTTGACGGACAGGGGTGGTCTGAAGCTTTCTTT.

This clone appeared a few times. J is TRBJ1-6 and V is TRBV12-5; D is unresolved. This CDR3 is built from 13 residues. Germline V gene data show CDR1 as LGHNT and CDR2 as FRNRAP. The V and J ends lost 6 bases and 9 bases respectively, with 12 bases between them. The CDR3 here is CASGQEVRSPLHF. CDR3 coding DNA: TGTGCTAGTGGCCAAGAGGTGCGTTCACCCCTCCACTTT.

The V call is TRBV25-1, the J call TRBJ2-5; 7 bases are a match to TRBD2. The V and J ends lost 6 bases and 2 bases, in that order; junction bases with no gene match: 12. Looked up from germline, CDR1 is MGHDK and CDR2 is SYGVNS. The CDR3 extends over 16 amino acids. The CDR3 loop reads CASSSTGGRLQETQYF. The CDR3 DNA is TGTGCCAGCAGCTCAACGGGGGGACGGCTACAAGAGACCCAGTACTTC.

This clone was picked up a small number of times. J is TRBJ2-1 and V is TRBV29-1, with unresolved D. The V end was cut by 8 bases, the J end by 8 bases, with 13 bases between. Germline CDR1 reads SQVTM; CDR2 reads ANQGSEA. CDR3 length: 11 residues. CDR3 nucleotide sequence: TGCAGCCACCGAGGTGGCGATGAGCAGTTCTTC. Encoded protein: CSHRGGDEQFF.

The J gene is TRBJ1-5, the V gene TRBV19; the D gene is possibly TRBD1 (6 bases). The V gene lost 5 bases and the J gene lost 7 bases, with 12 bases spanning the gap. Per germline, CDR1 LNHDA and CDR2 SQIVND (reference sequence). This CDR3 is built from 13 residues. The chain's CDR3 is CASSPQGRQPQHF. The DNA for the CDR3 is TGTGCCAGTAGTCCCCAGGGGAGGCAGCCCCAGCATTTT.

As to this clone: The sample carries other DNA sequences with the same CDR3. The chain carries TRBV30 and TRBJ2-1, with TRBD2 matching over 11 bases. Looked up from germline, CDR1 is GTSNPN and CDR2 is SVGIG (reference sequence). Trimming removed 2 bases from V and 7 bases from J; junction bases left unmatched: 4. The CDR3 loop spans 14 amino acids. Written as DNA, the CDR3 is TGTGCCTGGAGTACGCTAGCGGGGGGAAATGAGCAGTTCTTC. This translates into CAWSTLAGGNEQFF.

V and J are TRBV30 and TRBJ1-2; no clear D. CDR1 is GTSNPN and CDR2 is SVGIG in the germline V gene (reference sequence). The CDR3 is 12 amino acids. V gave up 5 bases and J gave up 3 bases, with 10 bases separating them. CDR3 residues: CAWDRDHYGYTF. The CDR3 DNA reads TGTGCCTGGGATCGGGATCACTATGGCTACACCTTC.

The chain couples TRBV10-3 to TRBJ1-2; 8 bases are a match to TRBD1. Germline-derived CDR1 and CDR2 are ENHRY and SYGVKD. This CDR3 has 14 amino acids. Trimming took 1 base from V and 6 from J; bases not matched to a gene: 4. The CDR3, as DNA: TGTGCCATCAGTGAGTTTCAGGGGGCGGATGGCTACACCTTC. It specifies CAISEFQGADGYTF.

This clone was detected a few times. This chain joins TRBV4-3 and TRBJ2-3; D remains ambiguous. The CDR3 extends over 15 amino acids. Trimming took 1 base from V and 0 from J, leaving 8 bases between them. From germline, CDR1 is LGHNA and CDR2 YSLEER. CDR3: CASSQGLGSTDTQYF. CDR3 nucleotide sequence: TGCGCCAGCAGCCAAGGGCTTGGGAGCACAGATACGCAGTATTTT.

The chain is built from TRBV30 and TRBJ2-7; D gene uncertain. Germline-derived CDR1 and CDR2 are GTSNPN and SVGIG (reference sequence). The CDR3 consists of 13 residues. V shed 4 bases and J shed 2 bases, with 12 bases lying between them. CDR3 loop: CAWKGRAPYEQYF. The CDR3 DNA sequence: TGTGCCTGGAAGGGCCGGGCCCCCTACGAGCAGTACTTC.

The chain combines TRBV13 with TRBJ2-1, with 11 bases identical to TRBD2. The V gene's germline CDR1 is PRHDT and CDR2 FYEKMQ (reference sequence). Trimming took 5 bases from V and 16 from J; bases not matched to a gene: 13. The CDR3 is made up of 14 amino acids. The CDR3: CASSPLAGGAPGFF. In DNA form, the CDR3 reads TGTGCCAGCAGCCCCCTAGCGGGGGGTGCCCCCGGTTTCTTC.

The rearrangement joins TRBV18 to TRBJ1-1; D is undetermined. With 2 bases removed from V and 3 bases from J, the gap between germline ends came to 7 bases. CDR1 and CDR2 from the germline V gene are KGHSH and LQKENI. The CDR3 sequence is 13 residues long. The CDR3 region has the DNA TGTGCCAGCTCACCAAAGTGGGACACTGAAGCTTTCTTT. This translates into CASSPKWDTEAFF.

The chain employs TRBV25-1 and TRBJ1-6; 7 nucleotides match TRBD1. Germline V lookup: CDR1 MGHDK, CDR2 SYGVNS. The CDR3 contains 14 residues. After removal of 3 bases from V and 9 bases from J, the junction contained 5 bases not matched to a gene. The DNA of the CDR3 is TGTGCCAGCAGTGATACAGGGGCAGGTTCACCCCTCCACTTT. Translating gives CASSDTGAGSPLHF.

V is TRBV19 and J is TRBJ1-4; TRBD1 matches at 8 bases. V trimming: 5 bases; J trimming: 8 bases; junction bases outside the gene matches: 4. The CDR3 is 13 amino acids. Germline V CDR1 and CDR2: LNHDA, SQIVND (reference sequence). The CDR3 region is CASSGGTGEKLFF. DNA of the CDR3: TGTGCCAGTAGTGGAGGGACAGGCGAAAAACTGTTTTTT.

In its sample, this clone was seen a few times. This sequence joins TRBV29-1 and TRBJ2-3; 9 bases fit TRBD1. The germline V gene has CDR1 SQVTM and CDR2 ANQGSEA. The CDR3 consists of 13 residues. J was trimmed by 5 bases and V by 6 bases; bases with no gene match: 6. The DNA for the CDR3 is TGCAGCGTCGGACAGGGGCTCGGAGATACGCAGTATTTT. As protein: CSVGQGLGDTQYF.

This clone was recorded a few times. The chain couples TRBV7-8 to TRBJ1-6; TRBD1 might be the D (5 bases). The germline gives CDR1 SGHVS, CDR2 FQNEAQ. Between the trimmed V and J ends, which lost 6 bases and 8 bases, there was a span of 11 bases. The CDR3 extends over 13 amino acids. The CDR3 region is CASRGRWDSPLHF. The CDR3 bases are TGTGCCAGCAGGGGACGGTGGGATTCACCCCTCCACTTT.

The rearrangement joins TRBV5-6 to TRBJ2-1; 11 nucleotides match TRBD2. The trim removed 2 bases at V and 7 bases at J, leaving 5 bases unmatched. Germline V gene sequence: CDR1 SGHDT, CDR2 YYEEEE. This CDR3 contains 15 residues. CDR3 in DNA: TGTGCCAGCAGCTTTTCCCCTAGCGGGGGGAATGAGCAGTTCTTC. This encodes CASSFSPSGGNEQFF.